The clone carrying this T cell receptor beta chain has only a few counts. These data belong to a study of blood T cell repertoires in COVID-19. Original processing methods: Estimation of nucleated cell counts was performed using reference gene primer amplification. Repertoires were generated with immunoSEQ multiplex PCR, while TCRdb's copy carries only in-frame clones and drops some. D and trimming were read from the DNA, whereas the V and J calls and clone size are those reported in that table. This table holds approximately 120,000 clones, around 86% found once. The source material was peripheral blood. The origin of this receptor is an elderly woman with acute or convalescent COVID-19.

This CDR3 reads CASSIGQGGSPLHF. The CDR3 DNA reads TGTGCCAGTAGTATCGGACAGGGAGGTTCACCCCTCCACTTT. This chain uses TRBV19 with TRBJ1-6; TRBD1 agrees at 8 bases. Germline trimming cut 3 bases from V and 9 bases from J; bases unmatched to any gene: 4. Germline CDR1 is LNHDA and CDR2 is SQIVND (reference sequence). The CDR3 runs to 14 residues.